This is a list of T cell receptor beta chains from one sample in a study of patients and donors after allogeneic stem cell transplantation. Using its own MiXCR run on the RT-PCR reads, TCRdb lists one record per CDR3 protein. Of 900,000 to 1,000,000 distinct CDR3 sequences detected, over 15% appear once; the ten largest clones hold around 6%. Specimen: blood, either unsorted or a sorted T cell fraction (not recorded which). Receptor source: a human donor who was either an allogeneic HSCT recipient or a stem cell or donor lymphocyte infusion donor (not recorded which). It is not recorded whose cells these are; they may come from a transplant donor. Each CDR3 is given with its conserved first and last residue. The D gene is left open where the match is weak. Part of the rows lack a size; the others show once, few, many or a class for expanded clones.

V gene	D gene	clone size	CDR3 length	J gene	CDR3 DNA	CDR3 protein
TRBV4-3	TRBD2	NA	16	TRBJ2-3	TGCGCCAGCAGCCAAGATCGGGGGGGCGGCACAGATACGCAGTATTTT	CASSQDRGGGTDTQYF
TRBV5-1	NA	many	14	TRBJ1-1	TGCGCCAGCAGCTTGGGGGCGGAGAACACTGAAGCTTTCTTT	CASSLGAENTEAFF
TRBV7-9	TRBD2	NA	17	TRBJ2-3	TGTGCCAGCAGCTTAGCGCTCCCTAGCGGGAGCACAGATACGCAGTATTTT	CASSLALPSGSTDTQYF
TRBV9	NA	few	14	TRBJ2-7	TGTGCCAGCAGCGTATTATCAACGGGTGGGTGGCAGTACTTC	CASSVLSTGGWQYF
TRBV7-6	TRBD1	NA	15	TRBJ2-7	TGTGCCAGCAGCGAAGGGACAGCCTACTCCTACGAGCAGTACTTC	CASSEGTAYSYEQYF
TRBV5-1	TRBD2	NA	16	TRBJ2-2	TGCGCCAGCAGGCCGACAGCCCGGGGGGACACCGGGGAGCTGTTTTTT	CASRPTARGDTGELFF
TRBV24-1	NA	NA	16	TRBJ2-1	TGTGCCACCAGTGATCGAGACAGGATTACCTACAATGAGCAGTTCTTC	CATSDRDRITYNEQFF
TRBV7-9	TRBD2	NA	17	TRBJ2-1	TGTGCCAGCAGCTCCGTTGGGCGGGGGGGCTCCTACAATGAGCAGTTCTTC	CASSSVGRGGSYNEQFF
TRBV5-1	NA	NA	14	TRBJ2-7	TGCGCCAGCAGCCCAGGACTGAATCCACCCCTATCCCACTTC	CASSPGLNPPLSHF
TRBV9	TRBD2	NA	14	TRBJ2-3	TGTGCCAGCAGCGTAGAACTAGCGGCCTATACGCAGTATTTT	CASSVELAAYTQYF
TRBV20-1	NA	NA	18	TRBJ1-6	TGCAGTGCTGAAGGACCCCACCCTAGGAGCTCCTATAATTCACCCCTCCACTTT	CSAEGPHPRSSYNSPLHF
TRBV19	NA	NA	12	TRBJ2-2	TGTGCCAGTAGGAAGGGTGGCGGGGAGCTGTTTTTT	CASRKGGGELFF
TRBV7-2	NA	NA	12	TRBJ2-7	TGTGCCAGCAGCTCCACAGCACACGAGCAGTACTTC	CASSSTAHEQYF
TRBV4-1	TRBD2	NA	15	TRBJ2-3	TGCGCCAGCAGCCATGGGGGACTACGCACAGATACGCAGTATTTT	CASSHGGLRTDTQYF
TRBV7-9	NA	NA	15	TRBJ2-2	TGTGCCAGCAGCCAGACGACAGGGAACACCGGGGAGCTGTTTTTT	CASSQTTGNTGELFF
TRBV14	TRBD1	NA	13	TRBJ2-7	TGTGCCAGCAGCAACGACAGGGGCTACGAGCAGTACTTC	CASSNDRGYEQYF
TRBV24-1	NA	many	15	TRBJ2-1	TGTGCCACCAGTGATTCCATATCCCACAGCAATGAGCAGTTCTTC	CATSDSISHSNEQFF
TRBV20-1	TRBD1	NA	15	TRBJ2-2	TGCAGTGCCCGACAGGGGGCTTTTGGGACCGGGGAGCTGTTTTTT	CSARQGAFGTGELFF
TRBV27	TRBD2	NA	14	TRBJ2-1	TGTGCCAGCAGTGCGACTAGCGGCTACAATGAGCAGTTCTTC	CASSATSGYNEQFF
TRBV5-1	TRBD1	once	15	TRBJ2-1	TGCGCCAGCAGCCCAGACAGGGGGTCTGGGAATGAGCAGTTCTTC	CASSPDRGSGNEQFF
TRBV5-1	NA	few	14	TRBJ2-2	TGCGCCAGCAGGTCGGGAGTAAACACCGGGGAGCTGTTTTTT	CASRSGVNTGELFF
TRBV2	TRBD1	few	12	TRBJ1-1	TGTGCCAGCATTGTCAGGGGGACTGAAGCTTTCTTT	CASIVRGTEAFF
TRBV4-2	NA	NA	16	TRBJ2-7	TGTGCCAGCAGCCAAGAGCGTGGGAAAATAGCCAGCGAGCAGTACTTC	CASSQERGKIASEQYF
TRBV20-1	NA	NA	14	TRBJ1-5	TGCAGTGCTAGAGATCGGCGGGGGGAGAAGCCCCAGCATTTT	CSARDRRGEKPQHF
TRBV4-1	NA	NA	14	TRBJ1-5	TGCGCCAACAGCCCCAAAAGGGCCGGACAGCCCCAGCATTTT	CANSPKRAGQPQHF
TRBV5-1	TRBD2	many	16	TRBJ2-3	TGCGCCAGCAGCACGGGACTAGCGGGAAACACAGATACGCAGTATTTT	CASSTGLAGNTDTQYF
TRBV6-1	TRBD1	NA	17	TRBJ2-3	TGTGCCAGCAGTGTTAAAACAGGGGATACCAAACAAGATACGCAGTATTTT	CASSVKTGDTKQDTQYF
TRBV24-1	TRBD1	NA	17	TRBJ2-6	TGTGCCACCAGTGAGGCTGACAGGGGCGCTGGGGCCAACGTCCTGACTTTC	CATSEADRGAGANVLTF
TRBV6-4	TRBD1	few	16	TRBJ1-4	TGTGCCAGCAGTCGAATCCAGGACAGGTTGAATGAAAAACTGTTTTTT	CASSRIQDRLNEKLFF
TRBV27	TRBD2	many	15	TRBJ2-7	TGTGCCAGCAGTTCCCTCGCGACTAGCGGGGACGAGCAGTACTTC	CASSSLATSGDEQYF
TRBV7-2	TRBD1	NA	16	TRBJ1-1	TGTGCCAGCAGCCCGCCTAGGACAGGGGGGAACACTGAAGCTTTCTTT	CASSPPRTGGNTEAFF
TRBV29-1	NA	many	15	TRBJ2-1	TGCAGCGTCCAGAGACGGCAGATCCAGGACAATGAGCAGTTCTTC	CSVQRRQIQDNEQFF
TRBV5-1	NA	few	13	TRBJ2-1	TGCGCCAGCAGCTGGCTGACAGGAAATGAGCAGTTCTTC	CASSWLTGNEQFF
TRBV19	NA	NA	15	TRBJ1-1	TGTGCCAGTAGAGACTACGACAAACGCGGCACTGAAGCTTTCTTT	CASRDYDKRGTEAFF
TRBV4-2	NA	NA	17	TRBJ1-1	TGTGCCAGCAGCCAAGGTAAAGGGGGGCCAATGAACACTGAAGCTTTCTTT	CASSQGKGGPMNTEAFF
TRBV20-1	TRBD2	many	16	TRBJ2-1	TGCAGTGCTAGAGGGACTAGCGGGAAAGCCTACAATGAGCAGTTCTTC	CSARGTSGKAYNEQFF
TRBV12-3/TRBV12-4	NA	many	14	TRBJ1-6	TGTGCCAGCAGTTGGAAAAAACGGAATTCACCCCTCCACTTT	CASSWKKRNSPLHF
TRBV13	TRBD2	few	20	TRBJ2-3	TGTGCCAGCAGCTTACAAGTTGTGTGGGGACTAGCGACCAGCACAGATACGCAGTATTTT	CASSLQVVWGLATSTDTQYF
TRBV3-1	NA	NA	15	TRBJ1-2	TGTGCCAGCAGCCAAGCGGGGGGGCCTATCGGTGGCTACACCTTC	CASSQAGGPIGGYTF
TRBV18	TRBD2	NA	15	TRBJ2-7	TGTGCCAGCTCACCCACACTAGCGGGAGGTGAAGAGCAGTACTTC	CASSPTLAGGEEQYF
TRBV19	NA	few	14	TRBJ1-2	TGTGCCAGTAGTATATGGGGCCGACAGGATGGCTACACCTTC	CASSIWGRQDGYTF